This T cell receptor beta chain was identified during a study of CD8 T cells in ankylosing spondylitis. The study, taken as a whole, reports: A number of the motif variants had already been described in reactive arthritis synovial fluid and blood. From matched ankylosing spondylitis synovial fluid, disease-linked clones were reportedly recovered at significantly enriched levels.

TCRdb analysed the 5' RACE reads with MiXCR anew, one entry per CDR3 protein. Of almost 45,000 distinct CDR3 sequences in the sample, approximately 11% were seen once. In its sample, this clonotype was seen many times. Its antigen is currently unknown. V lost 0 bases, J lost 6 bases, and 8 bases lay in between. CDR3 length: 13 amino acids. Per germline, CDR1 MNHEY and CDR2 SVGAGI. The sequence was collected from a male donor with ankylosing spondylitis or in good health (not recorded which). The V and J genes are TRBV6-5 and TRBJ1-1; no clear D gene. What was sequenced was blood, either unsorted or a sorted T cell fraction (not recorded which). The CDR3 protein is CASSYSPGAEAFF. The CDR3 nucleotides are TGTGCCAGCAGTTACTCGCCTGGGGCTGAAGCTTTCTTT.